This is a list of T cell receptor beta chains from one sample in a study of blood T cell repertoires in COVID-19. TCRdb's copy holds only in-frame clones and misses some; the assay was immunoSEQ multiplex PCR. The sample yields 390,000 or so clones, about nine tenths seen once. Sequencing used peripheral blood. Receptors originate from a woman in her twenties or thirties with active or convalescent COVID-19. Each CDR3 is given with its conserved first and last residue. A D gene is named only where the DNA matches it firmly. Some rows mark clone size as missing; the rest say once, few, many or name a class of expanded clone.

TRBV27	.	TRBD1	TRBJ2-7	CASSRGGTGVLYEQYF	TGTGCCAGCAGTCGAGGAGGGACAGGGGTCTTATACGAGCAGTACTTC
TRBV19	.	.	TRBJ2-3	CASSIGQGVDTQYF	TGTGCCAGTAGTATAGGCCAGGGTGTAGATACGCAGTATTTT
TRBV6-1	.	TRBD2	TRBJ2-3	CASSETSGRSSDTQYF	TGTGCCAGCAGTGAAACTAGCGGGAGAAGTTCAGATACGCAGTATTTT
TRBV24-1	.	TRBD1	TRBJ1-5	CATSDYYPGQERPGGQWPQHF	TGTGCCACCAGTGATTACTATCCGGGACAGGAACGACCTGGGGGGCAATGGCCCCAGCATTTT
TRBV18	.	.	TRBJ1-1	CASSPEPLRLAFF	TGTGCCAGCTCACCAGAGCCATTACGATTGGCTTTCTTT
TRBV5-1	few	.	TRBJ2-7	CASKTLPEQYF	TGCGCCAGCAAGACACTGCCCGAGCAGTACTTC
TRBV6-4	once	TRBD1	TRBJ1-6	CASSDSGTGLSPLHF	TGTGCCAGCAGTGACTCGGGGACAGGGCTCTCACCCCTCCACTTT
TRBV11-1	.	TRBD1	TRBJ1-1	CASSLDSGTENTEAFF	TGTGCCAGCAGCTTAGATTCTGGGACAGAGAACACTGAAGCTTTCTTT
TRBV5-5	.	.	TRBJ2-3	CASSLGGVGDTQYF	TGTGCCAGCAGCTTGGGGGGCGTTGGAGATACGCAGTATTTT
TRBV14	.	.	TRBJ1-4	CASSQGGGRRNEKLFF	TGTGCCAGCAGCCAAGGGGGGGGACGGCGAAATGAAAAACTGTTTTTT
TRBV30	.	.	TRBJ1-1	CAWNQGSTEAFF	TGTGCCTGGAATCAGGGTAGCACTGAAGCTTTCTTT
TRBV7-9	.	.	TRBJ2-7	CASSPPEVDSNEQYF	TGTGCCAGCAGCCCCCCTGAGGTGGACTCCAACGAGCAGTACTTC
TRBV6-5	.	TRBD2	TRBJ2-7	CASSLAEHYEQYF	TGTGCCAGCAGTCTAGCGGAACACTACGAGCAGTACTTC
TRBV5-1	.	TRBD1	TRBJ1-3	CASSDQRTGGNTIYF	TGCGCCAGCAGCGACCAACGGACAGGGGGAAACACCATATATTTT
TRBV2	.	TRBD1	TRBJ1-2	CASSETPRGQVYYGYTF	TGTGCCAGCAGTGAAACACCGCGGGGACAGGTCTACTATGGCTACACCTTC
TRBV6-5	.	.	TRBJ1-2	CASSSDYYGYTF	TGTGCCAGCAGTTCGGACTATTATGGCTACACCTTC
TRBV27	.	TRBD1	TRBJ1-2	CASRTPTGGNDGYTF	TGTGCCAGCAGGACCCCAACAGGGGGCAACGATGGCTACACCTTC
TRBV6-5	.	.	TRBJ1-2	CASSLFQGGGYTF	TGTGCCAGCAGTCTATTTCAGGGTGGCGGCTACACCTTC
TRBV7-8	.	.	TRBJ1-1	CASSLEGGVNTEAFF	TGTGCCAGCAGCTTAGAAGGGGGGGTGAACACTGAAGCTTTCTTT
TRBV2	.	.	TRBJ1-2	CASREDRQYGYTF	TGTGCCAGCAGAGAGGATAGACAGTATGGCTACACCTTC
TRBV27	once	TRBD1	TRBJ1-1	CASSLPGQGGITEAFF	TGTGCCAGCAGTCTACCGGGACAGGGCGGAATCACTGAAGCTTTCTTT
TRBV19	.	TRBD1	TRBJ1-2	CASSTRQGANYGYTF	TGTGCCAGTAGTACACGACAGGGGGCTAACTATGGCTACACCTTC
TRBV28	.	.	TRBJ1-1	CASSYRQNTEAFF	TGTGCCAGCAGTTACAGACAGAACACTGAAGCTTTCTTT
TRBV21-1	.	.	TRBJ2-3	CASRLRRLACTDTQYF	TGTGCCAGCAGGTTAAGGAGGCTAGCCTGCACAGATACGCAGTATTTT
TRBV4-1	few	TRBD1	TRBJ1-4	CASRLGTGNEKLFF	TGCGCCAGCAGGCTCGGGACAGGAAACGAAAAACTGTTTTTT
TRBV18	.	.	TRBJ2-2	CASSATTVLNTGELFF	TGTGCCAGCTCTGCTACGACAGTTTTGAACACCGGGGAGCTGTTTTTT
TRBV6-5	.	TRBD1	TRBJ1-2	CASSYITGGASGYTF	TGTGCCAGCAGTTATATAACAGGGGGCGCCTCTGGCTACACCTTC
TRBV18	once	TRBD2	TRBJ2-7	CASSPPGLAGYEQYF	TGTGCCAGCTCACCACCGGGACTAGCGGGGTACGAGCAGTACTTC
TRBV7-9	many	.	TRBJ1-4	CASSLATGNEKLFF	TGTGCCAGCAGCTTAGCTACCGGGAATGAAAAACTGTTTTTT
TRBV29-1	.	.	TRBJ1-1	CSVGEGTNTEAFF	TGCAGCGTTGGGGAGGGGACGAACACTGAAGCTTTCTTT
TRBV5-4	.	.	TRBJ1-1	CASSFEQAVYTEAFF	TGTGCCAGCAGCTTCGAACAGGCGGTTTACACTGAAGCTTTCTTT
TRBV6-6	.	TRBD1	TRBJ1-1	CASSYSTGGTEAFF	TGTGCCAGCAGTTACTCGACAGGGGGCACTGAAGCTTTCTTT
TRBV27	.	.	TRBJ1-6	CASSDSNSPLHF	TGTGCCAGCAGTGACAGTAATTCACCCCTCCACTTT